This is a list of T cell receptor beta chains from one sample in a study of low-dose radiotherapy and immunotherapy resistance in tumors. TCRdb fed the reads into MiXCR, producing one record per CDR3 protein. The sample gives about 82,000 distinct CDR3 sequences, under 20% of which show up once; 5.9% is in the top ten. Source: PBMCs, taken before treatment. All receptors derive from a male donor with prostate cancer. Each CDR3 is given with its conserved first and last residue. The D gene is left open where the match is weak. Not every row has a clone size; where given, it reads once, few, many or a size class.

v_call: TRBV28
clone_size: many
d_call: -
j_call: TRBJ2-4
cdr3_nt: TGTGCCAGCAGTCCCATGAAAGGACAGATAGTAAACATTCAGTACTTC
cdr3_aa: CASSPMKGQIVNIQYF

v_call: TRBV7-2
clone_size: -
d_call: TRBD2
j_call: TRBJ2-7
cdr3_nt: TGTGCCAGCAGCATGACTAGCGGGGGGGCCTACGAGCAGTACTTC
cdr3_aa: CASSMTSGGAYEQYF

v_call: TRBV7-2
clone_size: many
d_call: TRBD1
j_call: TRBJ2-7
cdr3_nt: TGTGCCAGCAGCTCAACGACAGGGAGCTCCTACGAGCAGTACTTC
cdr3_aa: CASSSTTGSSYEQYF

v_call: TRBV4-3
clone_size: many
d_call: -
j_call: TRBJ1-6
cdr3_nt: TGCGCCAGCAGCCAAGATTTTGGTAATTCACCCCTCCACTTT
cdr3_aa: CASSQDFGNSPLHF

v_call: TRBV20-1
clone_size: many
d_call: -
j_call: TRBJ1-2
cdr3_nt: TGCAGTGCTAGGCCTGGAGGGAGTGGCTACACCTTC
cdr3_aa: CSARPGGSGYTF

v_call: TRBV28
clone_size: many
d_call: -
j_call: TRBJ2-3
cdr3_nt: TGTGCCAGCAGTTTCAGGAGTAAAAGATACACGCAGTATTTT
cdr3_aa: CASSFRSKRYTQYF

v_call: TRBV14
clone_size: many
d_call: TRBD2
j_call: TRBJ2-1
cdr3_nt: TGTGCCAGCAGGGAACTAGCGGGAAGTATGAATGAGCAGTTCTTC
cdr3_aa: CASRELAGSMNEQFF

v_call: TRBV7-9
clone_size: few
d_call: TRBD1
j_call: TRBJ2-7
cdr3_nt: TGTGCCAGCAGCTACCGAAAACAGGGGGCGAACGAGCAGTACTTC
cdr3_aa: CASSYRKQGANEQYF

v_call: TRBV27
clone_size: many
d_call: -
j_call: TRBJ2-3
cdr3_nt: TGTGCCAGCAGTAAAAAGGATACGCAGTATTTT
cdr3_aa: CASSKKDTQYF

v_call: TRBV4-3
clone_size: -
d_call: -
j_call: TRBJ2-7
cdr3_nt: TGCGCCAGCAGCCAACACTTGACAGGCGGGTACGAGCAGTACTTC
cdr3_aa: CASSQHLTGGYEQYF

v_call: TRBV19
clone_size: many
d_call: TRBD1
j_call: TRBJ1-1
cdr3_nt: TGTGCCAGTAGTAGCCCACAGGGGAAGGGGAATGAAGCTTTCTTT
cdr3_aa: CASSSPQGKGNEAFF

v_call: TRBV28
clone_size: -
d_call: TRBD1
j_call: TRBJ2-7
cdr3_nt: TGTGCCAGCAGCCCCTCGGGACAGGGGGCTTACGAGCAGTACTTC
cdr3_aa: CASSPSGQGAYEQYF

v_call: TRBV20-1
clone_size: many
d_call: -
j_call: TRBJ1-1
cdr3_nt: TGCAGTGCTGGGGTGGGAGGCAGAGTGAACACTGAAGCTTTCTTT
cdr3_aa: CSAGVGGRVNTEAFF

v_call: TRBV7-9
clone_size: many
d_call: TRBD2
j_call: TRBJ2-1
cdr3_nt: TGTGCCAGCAGCTTGGGTCTAGCGGGAGGCTTGGCGCAGTTCTTC
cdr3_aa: CASSLGLAGGLAQFF

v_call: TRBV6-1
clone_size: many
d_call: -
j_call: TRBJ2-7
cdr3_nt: TGTGCCAGCAGTGATGAGGCTTCCTACGAGCAGTACTTC
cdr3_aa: CASSDEASYEQYF

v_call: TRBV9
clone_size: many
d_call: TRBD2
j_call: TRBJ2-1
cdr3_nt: TGTGCCAGCAGCGTAGGGGTAGCGGGGGGGCTGGTTAATGAGCAGTTCTTC
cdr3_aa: CASSVGVAGGLVNEQFF

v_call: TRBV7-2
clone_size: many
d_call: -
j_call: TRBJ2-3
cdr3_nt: TGTGCCAGCAGCCATCGGACTCGCACAGATACGCAGTATTTT
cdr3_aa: CASSHRTRTDTQYF

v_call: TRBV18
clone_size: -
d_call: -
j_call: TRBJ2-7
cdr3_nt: TGTGCCAGCTCACGGGGCGGGATCCTCTACGAGCAGTACTTC
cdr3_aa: CASSRGGILYEQYF

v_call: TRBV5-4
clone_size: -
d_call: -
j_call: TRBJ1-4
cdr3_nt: TGTGCCAGCAGCTGGCCCGGGGCGGAAGGGAAACTGTTTTTT
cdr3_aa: CASSWPGAEGKLFF

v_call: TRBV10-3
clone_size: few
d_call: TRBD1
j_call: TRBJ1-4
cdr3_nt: TGTGCCATCAACATACAGGGGGGGAATGAAAAACTGTTTTTT
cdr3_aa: CAINIQGGNEKLFF

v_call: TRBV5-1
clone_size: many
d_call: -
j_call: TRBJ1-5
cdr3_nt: TGCGCCAGCAGCTTGGATTCCCAGAGGGGTCAGCCCCAGCATTTT
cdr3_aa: CASSLDSQRGQPQHF

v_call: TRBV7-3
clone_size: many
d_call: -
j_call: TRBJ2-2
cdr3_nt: TGTGCCAGCAGCTTCCCGGGCGGCACCGGGGAGCTGTTTTTT
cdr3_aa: CASSFPGGTGELFF

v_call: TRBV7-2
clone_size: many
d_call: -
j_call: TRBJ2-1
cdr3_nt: TGTGCCAGCAGCCTGACTAACTCCTACAATGAGCAGTTCTTC
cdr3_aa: CASSLTNSYNEQFF